Listed below are T cell receptor beta chains from one sample, sequenced in a study of blood T cell repertoires in COVID-19. Assay used: immunoSEQ multiplex PCR; TCRdb lists only in-frame clones, some missing. The top ten clones hold 9% to 12% of a sample with a few hundred thousand clones, approximately 86% of them seen once. The source material was PBMCs or T cells enriched from blood (not recorded which). The receptors shown here come from a young man with acute COVID-19. Each CDR3 is given without its conserved first and last residue.

>TRBJ2-2|TRBV25-1
ASSVRDDYTGELF
>TRBJ1-4|TRBV18
ASSPQDRGEKLF
>TRBJ1-5|TRBV28
ASSLGYRGPNQPQH
>TRBJ1-2|TRBV3-1/TRBV3-2
ASSTGGTGYT
>TRBJ2-1|TRBV7-9
ASSLMSEQF
>TRBJ2-3|TRBV6-5
ASGRERSSDTQY
>TRBJ1-5|TRBV6-4
ASTDRTGGPLDSNQPQH
>TRBJ1-2|TRBV7-9
ASSPEGFYGYT
>TRBJ1-1|TRBV29-1
SVDPAGELAF
>TRBJ1-5|TRBV4-2
ASSQSGVGNQPQH
>TRBJ1-1|TRBV19
ASRAGPMNTEAF
>TRBJ2-7|TRBV11-2
ASSLGLGIYEQY
>TRBJ1-1|TRBV30
AWSVFGPTEAF
>TRBJ2-7|TRBV6-4
ARELDQGCEQY
>TRBJ2-7|TRBV7-8
ASSSDRAEQY
>TRBJ2-1|TRBV12-3/TRBV12-4
ASSLEGGREQF
>TRBJ1-1|TRBV28
ASSLTGGMAEAF
>TRBJ1-3|TRBV28
ASTTLGAGWDTIY
>TRBJ2-2|TRBV25-1
ASSRGTGELF
>TRBJ2-7|TRBV4-1
ASSQDLGLAYEQY
>TRBJ1-6|TRBV25-1
ASSLVNSPLH
>TRBJ1-5|TRBV28
ASSPGQDRSQH
>TRBJ1-3|TRBV7-9
ASSLVGVKLNTIY
>TRBJ1-5|TRBV28
ASSSPSGRNQPQH
>TRBJ2-7|TRBV21-1
ASSKAPPVDRANLYEQY
>TRBJ2-2|TRBV9
ASSVGTSGTTGELF
>TRBJ1-1|TRBV5-1
ASSLQGPYTEAF
>TRBJ2-4|TRBV19
ASSPRTKKNIQY
>TRBJ2-2|TRBV3-1/TRBV3-2
ASSQLQGVAGELF
>TRBJ2-7|TRBV30
ASATSGISYEQY
>TRBJ2-2|TRBV29-1
SVSSGTGELF
>TRBJ2-7|TRBV5-4
ASSSASGTASVEQY
>TRBJ2-5|TRBV11-2
ASSFLRAGRGLTGTQY
>TRBJ2-1|TRBV6-2/TRBV6-3
ASRYRDTYNEQF
>TRBJ2-7|TRBV3-1/TRBV3-2
ASSQVTGPITDEQY
>TRBJ1-3|TRBV4-3
ASSQQGVAGNTIY
>TRBJ1-1|TRBV19
ASSYSMNTEAF